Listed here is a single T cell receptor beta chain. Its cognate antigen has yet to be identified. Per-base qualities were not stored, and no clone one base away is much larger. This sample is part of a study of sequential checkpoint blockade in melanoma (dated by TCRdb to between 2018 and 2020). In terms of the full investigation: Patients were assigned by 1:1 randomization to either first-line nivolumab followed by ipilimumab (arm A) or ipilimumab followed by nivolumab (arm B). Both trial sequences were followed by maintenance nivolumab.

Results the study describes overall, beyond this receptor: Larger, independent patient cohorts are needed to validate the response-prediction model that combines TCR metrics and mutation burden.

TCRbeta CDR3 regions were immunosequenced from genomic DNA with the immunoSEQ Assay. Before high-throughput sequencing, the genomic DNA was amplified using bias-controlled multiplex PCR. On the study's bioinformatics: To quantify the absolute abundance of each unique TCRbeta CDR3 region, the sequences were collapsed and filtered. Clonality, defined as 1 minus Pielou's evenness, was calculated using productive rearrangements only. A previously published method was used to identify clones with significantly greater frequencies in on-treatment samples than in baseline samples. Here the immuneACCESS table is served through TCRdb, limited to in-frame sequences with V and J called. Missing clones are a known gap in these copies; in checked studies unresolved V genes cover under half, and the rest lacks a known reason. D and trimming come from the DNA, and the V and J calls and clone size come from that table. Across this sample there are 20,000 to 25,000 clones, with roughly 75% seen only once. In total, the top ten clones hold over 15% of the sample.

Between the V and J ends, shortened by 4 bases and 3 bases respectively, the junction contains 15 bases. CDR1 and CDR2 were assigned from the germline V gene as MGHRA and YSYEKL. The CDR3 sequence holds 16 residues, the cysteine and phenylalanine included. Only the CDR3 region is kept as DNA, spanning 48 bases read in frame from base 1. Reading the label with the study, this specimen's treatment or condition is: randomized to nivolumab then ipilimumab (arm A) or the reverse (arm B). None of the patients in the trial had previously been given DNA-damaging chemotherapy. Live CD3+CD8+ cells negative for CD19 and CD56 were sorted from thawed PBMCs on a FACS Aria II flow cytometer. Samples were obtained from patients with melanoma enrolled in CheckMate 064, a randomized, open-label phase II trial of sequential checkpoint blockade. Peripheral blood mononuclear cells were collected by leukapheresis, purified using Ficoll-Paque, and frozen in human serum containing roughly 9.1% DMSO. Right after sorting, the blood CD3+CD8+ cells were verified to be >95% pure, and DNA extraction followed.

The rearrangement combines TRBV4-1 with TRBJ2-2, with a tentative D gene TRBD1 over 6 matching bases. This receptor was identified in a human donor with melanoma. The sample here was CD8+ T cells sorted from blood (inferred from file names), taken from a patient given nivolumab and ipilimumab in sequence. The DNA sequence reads TGCGCCAGCAGCCCGTTCGGACAGTCATACACCGGGGAGCTGTTTTTT. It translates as CASSPFGQSYTGELFF.